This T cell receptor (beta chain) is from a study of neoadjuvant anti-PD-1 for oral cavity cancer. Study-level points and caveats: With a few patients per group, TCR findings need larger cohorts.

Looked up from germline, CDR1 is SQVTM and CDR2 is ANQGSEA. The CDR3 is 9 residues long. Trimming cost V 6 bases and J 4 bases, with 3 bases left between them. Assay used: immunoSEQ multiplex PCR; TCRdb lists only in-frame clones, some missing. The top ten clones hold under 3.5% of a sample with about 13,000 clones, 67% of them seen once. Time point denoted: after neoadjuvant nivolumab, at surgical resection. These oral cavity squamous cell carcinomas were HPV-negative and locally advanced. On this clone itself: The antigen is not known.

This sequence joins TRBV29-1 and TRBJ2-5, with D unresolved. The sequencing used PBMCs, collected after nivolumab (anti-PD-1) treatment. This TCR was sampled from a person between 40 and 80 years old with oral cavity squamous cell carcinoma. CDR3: CSVGETQYF. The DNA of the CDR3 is TGCAGCGTGGGAGAGACCCAGTACTTC.